This is a list of T cell receptor beta chains from one sample in a study of shared clonotypes between healthy human individuals. Clones were sequenced by immunoSEQ multiplex PCR, and TCRdb holds only the in-frame ones, with some missing. The sample contains roughly 1,800,000 clones, roughly 95% of which appear only once. The sample was naive CD8+ T cells sorted from blood. The source is a young man in good health. The CDR3 runs from the conserved cysteine through the conserved F or W. Each record gives: CDR3 protein, CDR3 DNA, clone size, V gene, J gene, D gene. D genes are given only for firm matches. The size field is filled for only some rows; it gives once, few, many or a size class.

CDR3: CASSQDRAGSYGYTF; DNA: TGCGCCAGCAGCCAAGATCGAGCAGGGAGCTATGGCTACACCTTC; size: .; V: TRBV4-3; J: TRBJ1-2; D: .
CDR3: CASSQGGTGKNTEAFF; DNA: TGTGCCAGCAGCCAAGGAGGGACAGGGAAGAACACTGAAGCTTTCTTT; size: .; V: TRBV4-2; J: TRBJ1-1; D: TRBD1
CDR3: CASSLVLVIGNEQFF; DNA: TGTGCCAGCAGCTTGGTTCTAGTTATCGGGAATGAGCAGTTCTTC; size: .; V: TRBV5-8; J: TRBJ2-1; D: .
CDR3: CASSVGGLAVSTGELFF; DNA: TGTGCCAGCAGCGTAGGAGGACTAGCGGTGAGCACCGGGGAGCTGTTTTTT; size: .; V: TRBV9; J: TRBJ2-2; D: TRBD2
CDR3: CASSLPMAAAGSEQYF; DNA: TGTGCCAGCAGCTTACCCATGGCGGCCGCAGGGTCCGAGCAGTACTTC; size: .; V: TRBV7-9; J: TRBJ2-7; D: .
CDR3: CASSVTGHPYEQYF; DNA: TGTGCCAGCAGTGTTACGGGACACCCCTACGAGCAGTACTTC; size: .; V: TRBV28; J: TRBJ2-7; D: .
CDR3: CASSLVLGAQETQYF; DNA: TGTGCCAGCAGCTTAGTTTTAGGGGCCCAAGAGACCCAGTACTTC; size: .; V: TRBV7-9; J: TRBJ2-5; D: .
CDR3: CASSEGTSSTDTQYF; DNA: TGTGCCAGCAGTGAAGGTACTAGTAGCACAGATACGCAGTATTTT; size: .; V: TRBV2; J: TRBJ2-3; D: .
CDR3: CASSVGGQDTEAFF; DNA: TGTGCCAGCAGCGTGGGGGGGCAAGACACTGAAGCTTTCTTT; size: .; V: TRBV9; J: TRBJ1-1; D: .
CDR3: CASSVSGSHNEQFF; DNA: TGCGCCAGCAGTGTTAGCGGGAGCCACAATGAGCAGTTCTTC; size: .; V: TRBV10-2; J: TRBJ2-1; D: TRBD2
CDR3: CASSPAGNTGELFF; DNA: TGTGCCAGCAGCCCAGCGGGAAACACCGGGGAGCTGTTTTTT; size: once; V: TRBV14; J: TRBJ2-2; D: TRBD2
CDR3: CASSQEAEGYEANYGYTF; DNA: TGCGCCAGCAGCCAAGAGGCGGAAGGGTACGAAGCTAACTATGGCTACACCTTC; size: .; V: TRBV4-1; J: TRBJ1-2; D: .
CDR3: CASSLGLNRYEQYF; DNA: TGTGCCAGCTCGCTTGGACTGAACCGCTACGAGCAGTACTTC; size: .; V: TRBV18; J: TRBJ2-7; D: .
CDR3: CASSEAPNRDRGRSVDSPLHF; DNA: TGTGCCAGCAGTGAAGCCCCCAACCGGGACAGGGGGAGGTCGGTTGATTCACCCCTCCACTTT; size: once; V: TRBV2; J: TRBJ1-6; D: TRBD1
CDR3: CASSSSARDPGYTF; DNA: TGTGCCAGCAGCTCGAGTGCCCGGGACCCCGGCTACACCTTC; size: .; V: TRBV11-2; J: TRBJ1-2; D: .
CDR3: CASSQEITGTGEQFF; DNA: TGCGCCAGCAGCCAAGAAATCACGGGGACGGGTGAGCAGTTCTTC; size: .; V: TRBV4-1; J: TRBJ2-1; D: .
CDR3: CASSQERGTGNEQFF; DNA: TGCGCCAGCAGCCAAGAAAGAGGGACTGGCAATGAGCAGTTCTTC; size: .; V: TRBV4-3; J: TRBJ2-1; D: .
CDR3: CASSGGTSNEQFF; DNA: TGTGCCAGCAGCGGGGGGACTAGCAATGAGCAGTTCTTC; size: .; V: TRBV9; J: TRBJ2-1; D: TRBD2
CDR3: CASSQERTVTYEQYF; DNA: TGCGCCAGCAGCCAAGAAAGAACAGTCACCTACGAGCAGTACTTC; size: .; V: TRBV4-1; J: TRBJ2-7; D: .
CDR3: CASSDRDRSYEQYF; DNA: TGTGCCAGCAGCGACCGGGACAGATCCTACGAGCAGTACTTC; size: .; V: TRBV9; J: TRBJ2-7; D: TRBD1
CDR3: CAWRVPGQAFEKQYF; DNA: TGTGCCTGGAGAGTTCCGGGACAGGCTTTTGAGAAGCAGTACTTC; size: .; V: TRBV30; J: TRBJ2-7; D: TRBD1
CDR3: CASGPDGLGQDIQYF; DNA: TGTGCTAGTGGTCCCGACGGACTAGGGCAGGACATTCAGTACTTC; size: .; V: TRBV12-5; J: TRBJ2-4; D: TRBD2
CDR3: CASSPADSNQPQHF; DNA: TGTGCCAGCAGCCCCGCAGATAGCAATCAGCCCCAGCATTTT; size: .; V: TRBV7-9; J: TRBJ1-5; D: .
CDR3: CASSWTGIDEQYF; DNA: TGTGCCAGCAGCTGGACAGGGATCGACGAGCAGTACTTC; size: .; V: TRBV5-4; J: TRBJ2-7; D: TRBD1
CDR3: CASRPNERTEAFF; DNA: TGTGCCAGTAGGCCCAACGAGCGGACTGAAGCTTTCTTT; size: .; V: TRBV19; J: TRBJ1-1; D: .
CDR3: CASSPPRGDREEDGYTF; DNA: TGTGCCAGCAGCCCGCCGCGGGGAGACAGGGAAGAGGATGGCTACACCTTC; size: once; V: TRBV7-9; J: TRBJ1-2; D: TRBD1
CDR3: CASSLATASSYEQYF; DNA: TGTGCCAGCAGTTTAGCCACAGCGAGCTCCTACGAGCAGTACTTC; size: .; V: TRBV27; J: TRBJ2-7; D: .
CDR3: CASSVDVSPGMNTEAFF; DNA: TGTGCCAGCAGCGTAGACGTTTCCCCGGGCATGAACACTGAAGCTTTCTTT; size: .; V: TRBV9; J: TRBJ1-1; D: .
CDR3: CASSVVGSGGPITDTQYF; DNA: TGTGCCAGCAGCGTAGTAGGTAGCGGGGGGCCGATCACAGATACGCAGTATTTT; size: .; V: TRBV9; J: TRBJ2-3; D: TRBD2
CDR3: CSVAGASGTYWGTDTQYF; DNA: TGCAGCGTTGCGGGGGCTAGCGGAACCTACTGGGGCACAGATACGCAGTATTTT; size: .; V: TRBV29-1; J: TRBJ2-3; D: .
CDR3: CASSLVPGGVNSPLHF; DNA: TGTGCCAGCAGCTTAGTCCCGGGGGGTGTCAATTCACCCCTCCACTTT; size: .; V: TRBV11-2; J: TRBJ1-6; D: .
CDR3: CASSSRLAPDTQYF; DNA: TGTGCCAGCAGTTCGCGACTAGCCCCAGATACGCAGTATTTT; size: .; V: TRBV28; J: TRBJ2-3; D: TRBD2
CDR3: CASSWDRDRAWEETQYF; DNA: TGTGCCAGCAGCTGGGACCGGGACAGGGCCTGGGAAGAGACCCAGTACTTC; size: .; V: TRBV7-9; J: TRBJ2-5; D: TRBD1
CDR3: CAWSSSEGNLVFF; DNA: TGTGCCTGGAGTTCTAGTGAGGGAAACTTGGTTTTCTTT; size: .; V: TRBV30; J: TRBJ1-1; D: .
CDR3: CASSQEVEGVADTQYF; DNA: TGCGCCAGCAGCCAAGAAGTGGAGGGAGTGGCAGATACGCAGTATTTT; size: .; V: TRBV4-3; J: TRBJ2-3; D: .
CDR3: CASSHPLRTGELFF; DNA: TGTGCCAGCAGCCACCCCTTGAGGACCGGGGAGCTGTTTTTT; size: once; V: TRBV7-9; J: TRBJ2-2; D: .
CDR3: CASSEAWETPPGELFF; DNA: TGTGCCAGCAGTGAAGCCTGGGAGACACCCCCCGGGGAGCTGTTTTTT; size: once; V: TRBV2; J: TRBJ2-2; D: .
CDR3: CASRETGSYEQYF; DNA: TGTGCCAGCAGGGAGACAGGTTCCTACGAGCAGTACTTC; size: .; V: TRBV6-1; J: TRBJ2-7; D: .
CDR3: CAWSAGGGGADTQYF; DNA: TGTGCCTGGAGTGCCGGGGGGGGAGGGGCAGATACGCAGTATTTT; size: .; V: TRBV30; J: TRBJ2-3; D: TRBD2
CDR3: CASSPGQGPYYGYTF; DNA: TGTGCCAGCAGCCCAGGACAGGGGCCCTACTATGGCTACACCTTC; size: .; V: TRBV7-3; J: TRBJ1-2; D: TRBD1
CDR3: CASSFFWGDEQYF; DNA: TGTGCCAGCAGCTTCTTTTGGGGAGACGAGCAGTACTTC; size: .; V: TRBV7-3; J: TRBJ2-7; D: .
CDR3: CASSYSGSGNSYEQYF; DNA: TGTGCCAGCAGTTACTCGGGTAGCGGCAACTCCTACGAGCAGTACTTC; size: .; V: TRBV6-5; J: TRBJ2-7; D: .
CDR3: CASSGTGNSPLHF; DNA: TGTGCCAGCAGTGGGACAGGGAATTCACCCCTCCACTTT; size: .; V: TRBV6-1; J: TRBJ1-6; D: TRBD1
CDR3: CASSPDSSVYGYTF; DNA: TGTGCCAGCAGCCCCGACAGTTCCGTCTATGGCTACACCTTC; size: .; V: TRBV5-6; J: TRBJ1-2; D: .